The source of this T cell receptor (beta chain) is a study of vaccination effects on CD4 cells after COVID-19. The protocol was immunoSEQ multiplex PCR, while the TCRdb copy is restricted to in-frame clones and leaves out a portion. Found here are almost 30,000 clones, roughly 74% of them singletons; the top ten hold about a sixth. Using viral peptide pools, the ViraFEST assay grew out antigen-specific CD4+ T cells prior to sequencing. Isolating CD4+ T cells followed less than 12 days of culture. Everyone in the study got two shots of either the BNT162b2 or mRNA-1273 vaccine. Cultivation was performed at two million PBMC per well with about 9.6 IU/ml IL-2 and about 10 ug/ml peptides added. On days 3 and 7, fresh IL-2 medium replaced half the medium. Concerning this clone: No antigen is known for it.

Whole-study findings and limits: Vaccine-induced clones in healthy vaccinees cross-reacted with common cold coronaviruses in only 1 of 255 cases. Vaccine- and infection-induced clones showed marked clonal contraction late following vaccination.

The receptor's source is a human donor who received a COVID-19 vaccine. The sequenced sample was CD4+ T cells from PBMCs cultured with HCoV-OC43 spike peptides, obtained after COVID-19 vaccination. The subset is: HCoV-OC43 spike overlapping peptide pool stimulation.

DNA for the CDR3: TGCGCCAGCACCCAACCCGAGGACGGAGGCAATGAGCAGTTCTTC. Protein product: CASTQPEDGGNEQFF. V is TRBV5-1 and J is TRBJ2-1, with D tentatively TRBD2 (5 bases). In germline, CDR1 is SGHRS, CDR2 YFSETQ. The CDR3 runs 15 residues. Deletions cut 6 bases from V and 6 bases from J, with 19 bases between.